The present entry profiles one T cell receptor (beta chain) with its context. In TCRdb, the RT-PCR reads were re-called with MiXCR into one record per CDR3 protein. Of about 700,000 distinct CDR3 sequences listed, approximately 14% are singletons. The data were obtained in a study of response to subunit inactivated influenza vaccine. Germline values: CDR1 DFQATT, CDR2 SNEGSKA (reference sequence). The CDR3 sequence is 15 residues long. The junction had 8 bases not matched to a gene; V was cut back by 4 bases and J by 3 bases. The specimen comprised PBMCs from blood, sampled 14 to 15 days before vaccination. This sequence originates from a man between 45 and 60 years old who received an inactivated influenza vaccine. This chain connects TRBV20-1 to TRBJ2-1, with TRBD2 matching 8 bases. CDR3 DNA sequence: TGCAGTGCTAACAATTGGCTAGCGGGCTACAATGAGCAGTTCTTC. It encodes CSANNWLAGYNEQFF.